This T cell receptor (beta chain) was identified during a study of cytomegalovirus exposure and HLA in healthy donors. This clone was counted between two and nine times. Vbeta (60) and Jbeta (13) primers were used in the PCR. Profiling relied on immunoSEQ multiplex PCR, and the TCRdb table lists in-frame clones only, not all of them. The sample shows some 150,000 clones, 70% to 80% of them seen only once. V lost 4 bases to trimming and J lost 6 bases, with 14 bases between them. The CDR3 is 14 residues long. Germline V gives CDR1 SGHAT, CDR2 FQNNGV. This sequence originates from a man between 18 and 29 years old in good health and CMV-seronegative. Sample: PBMCs. The chain employs TRBV11-2 and TRBJ2-3; possible D gene TRBD2, 6 bases. The CDR3 coding sequence is TGTGCCAGCAGCTCAATGACTAGTCGGGATACGCAGTATTTT. Encoded protein: CASSSMTSRDTQYF.